Shown below are 9 T cell receptor beta chains from a single sample sequenced in a study of identical twins (TCRdb year 2016). Library creation used 5' RACE. TCRdb names Illumina HiSeq 2000 as the instrument used. The public reads were run again by TCRdb, first through fastp at Q25 and then through MiXCR, and only productive beta chains were kept. Rows matching on CDR3 protein sequence are summarized as one entry with the most common DNA and genes. For this sample the table gives hundreds of thousands of distinct CDR3 sequences, of which 6% to 6.5% were detected only once. About 1.8% of the sample is taken by the ten largest. Sequencing was carried out using naive T cells sorted from blood. The cell subset or site label here, explained by the study, means: cells isolated with a human naive T-cell isolation kit. All receptors derive from a man aged 18-30 years in good health.

This clonotype was seen many times. J is TRBJ2-5 and V is TRBV12-3 or TRBV12-4, with TRBD2 matching over 8 bases. Trimming removed 3 bases from V and 4 bases from J; junction bases left unmatched: 7. The CDR3 covers 15 residues. CDR3 sequence: CASSFITSGPETQYF. In nucleotides, the CDR3 is TGTGCCAGCAGTTTTATTACTAGCGGACCAGAGACCCAGTACTTC.

The CDR3 DNA reads as TGCAGTGCTAGTGACCGAGTGACCCAGTACTTC. As protein: CSASDRVTQYF. V gene TRBV20-1 combines with J gene TRBJ2-5; D call uncertain. Germline V gives CDR1 DFQATT, CDR2 SNEGSKA (reference sequence). Trimming shortened V by 3 bases and J by 7 bases, and 9 bases separated the two germline ends. This CDR3 region has 11 residues.

This clonotype was detected only a few times. The V gene is TRBV27, the J gene TRBJ2-7, with D perhaps TRBD1 (5 bases). V lost 5 bases to trimming and J lost 2 bases, with 13 bases between them. This CDR3 is built from 14 residues. Looked up from germline, CDR1 is MNHEY and CDR2 is SMNVEV (reference sequence). In nucleotides, the CDR3 is TGTGCCAGCAGTCAAAGGGGCATTCCCTACGAGCAGTACTTC. Translation gives CASSQRGIPYEQYF.

Concerning this clonotype: One junction end does not reproduce the germline sequence, and a read error may be involved. The chain employs TRBV6-5 and TRBJ1-4; D might be TRBD1 (5 bases). This CDR3 has 12 amino acids. The germline V gene encodes CDR1 MNHEY and CDR2 SVGAGI. The CDR3 loop is CASSFRGGSEIF. The CDR3 nucleotides are TGTGCCAGCAGTTTTCGCGGGGGTTCAGAAATTTTT.

The CDR3 spells CASSSSVNTEAFF. The CDR3 nucleotides are TGTGCCAGTAGTTCTAGCGTGAACACTGAAGCTTTCTTT. V usage is TRBV19 and J usage is TRBJ1-1; D ambiguous. Germline-derived CDR1 and CDR2 are LNHDA and SQIVND (reference sequence). The CDR3 runs 13 residues. V lost 5 bases and J lost 0, with 7 bases in between.

This clonotype has just a few counts. The chain employs TRBV7-7 and TRBJ2-1; 9 bases are shared with TRBD2. The V gene's germline CDR1 is SSHAT and CDR2 FNYEAQ (reference sequence). V lost 3 bases to trimming and J lost 6 bases; unmatched junction nucleotides: 6. This CDR3 is built from 15 residues. CDR3: CASSFGTSPINEQFF. The CDR3 nucleotides are TGTGCCAGCAGCTTCGGGACTAGCCCCATCAATGAGCAGTTCTTC. The full variable domain, with the rest looked up from reference TRBV7-7 and TRBJ2-1, is GAGVSQSPRYKVTKRGQDVTLRCDPISSHATLYWYQQALGQGPEFLTYFNYEAQPDKSGLPSDRFSAERPEGSISTLTIQRTEQRDSAMYRCASSFGTSPINEQFFGPGTRLTVL.

This clonotype showed up just a few times. The chain uses TRBV27 and TRBJ2-3; D not resolved. The CDR3 spans 15 residues. Per germline, CDR1 MNHEY and CDR2 SMNVEV (reference sequence). The ends were cut back, 6 bases at V and 6 bases at J, with 19 bases in the middle. The CDR3 spells CASRALSGVEDTQYF. CDR3 DNA: TGTGCCAGCAGAGCCCTCTCTGGGGTGGAGGATACGCAGTATTTT.

This clonotype was detected many times. The DNA for the CDR3 is TGTGCCAGCGGGCGACCAGTGAACACTGAAGCTTTCTTT. Protein product: CASGRPVNTEAFF. This rearrangement joins TRBV12-3 or TRBV12-4 to TRBJ1-1, with D hard to call. CDR3 length: 13 residues. Trimming took 8 bases from V and 0 from J, leaving 10 bases between them.

Many counts were recorded for this clonotype. The gene calls are TRBV29-1 and TRBJ1-2; no firm D call. The CDR3 is 11 residues long. Germline V CDR1 and CDR2: SQVTM, ANQGSEA. V was cut by 3 bases and J by 0 bases, with 2 bases left in between. The chain's CDR3 is CSVESNYGYTF. Here the CDR3 DNA reads TGCAGCGTTGAGTCTAACTATGGCTACACCTTC.